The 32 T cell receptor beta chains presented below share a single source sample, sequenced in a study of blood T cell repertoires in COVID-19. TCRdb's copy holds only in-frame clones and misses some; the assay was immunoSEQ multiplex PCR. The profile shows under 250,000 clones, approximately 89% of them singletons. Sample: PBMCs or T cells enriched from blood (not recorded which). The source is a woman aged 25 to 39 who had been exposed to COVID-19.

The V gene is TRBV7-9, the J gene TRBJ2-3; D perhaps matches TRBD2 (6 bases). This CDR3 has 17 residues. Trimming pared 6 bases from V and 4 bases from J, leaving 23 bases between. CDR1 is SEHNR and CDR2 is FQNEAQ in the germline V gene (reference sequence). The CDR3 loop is CASSHTGTFSRPDTQYF. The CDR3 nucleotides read TGTGCCAGCAGTCATACCGGGACTTTTAGTCGGCCAGATACGCAGTATTTT.

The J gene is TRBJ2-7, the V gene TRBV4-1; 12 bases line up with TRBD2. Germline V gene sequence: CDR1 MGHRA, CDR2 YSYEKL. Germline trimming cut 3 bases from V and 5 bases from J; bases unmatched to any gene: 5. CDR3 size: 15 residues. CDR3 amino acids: CASSHRLAGDHEQYF. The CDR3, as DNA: TGCGCCAGCAGCCATCGACTAGCGGGAGACCACGAGCAGTACTTC.

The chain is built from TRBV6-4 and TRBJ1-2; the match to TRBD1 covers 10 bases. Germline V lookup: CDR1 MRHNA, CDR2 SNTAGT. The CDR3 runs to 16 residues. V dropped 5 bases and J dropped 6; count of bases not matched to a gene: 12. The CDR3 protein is CASSLGTGAPLNGYTF. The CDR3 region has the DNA TGTGCCAGCAGTTTGGGGACAGGGGCCCCCTTAAATGGCTACACCTTC.

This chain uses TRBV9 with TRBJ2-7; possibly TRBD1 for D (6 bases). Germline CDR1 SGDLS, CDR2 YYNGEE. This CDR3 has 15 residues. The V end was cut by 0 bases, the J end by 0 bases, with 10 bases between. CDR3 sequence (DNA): TGTGCCAGCAGCGTAGGAGTGACAGGCTCCTACGAGCAGTACTTC. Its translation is CASSVGVTGSYEQYF.

The CDR3 is CASSEPPDRGYGYTF. CDR3 coding DNA: TGCGCCAGCAGTGAACCCCCGGACAGGGGATATGGCTACACCTTC. The chain links TRBV10-2 to TRBJ1-2; 9 positions match TRBD1. Trimming at V came to 3 bases and at J to 5 bases, leaving 7 bases not matched to a gene. There are 15 residues in the CDR3. Germline V gene lookup returns CDR1 WSHSY and CDR2 SAAADI.

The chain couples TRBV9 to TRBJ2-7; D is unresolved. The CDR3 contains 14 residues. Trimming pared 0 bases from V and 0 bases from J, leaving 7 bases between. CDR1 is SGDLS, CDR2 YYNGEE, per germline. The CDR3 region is CASSVEVASYEQYF. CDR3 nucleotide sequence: TGTGCCAGCAGCGTAGAGGTAGCCTCCTACGAGCAGTACTTC.

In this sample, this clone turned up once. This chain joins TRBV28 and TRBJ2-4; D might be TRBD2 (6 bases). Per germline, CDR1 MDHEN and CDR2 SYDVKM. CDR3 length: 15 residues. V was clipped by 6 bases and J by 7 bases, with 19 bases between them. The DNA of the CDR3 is TGTGCCAGCAGGGGGGACTCTGGGAGGTGGAACATTCAGTACTTC. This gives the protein CASRGDSGRWNIQYF.

The CDR3 loop is CASSLEGGPTYNEQFF. The CDR3, as DNA: TGTGCCAGCAGCTTAGAGGGAGGGCCCACCTACAATGAGCAGTTCTTC. The chain uses TRBV7-3 and TRBJ2-1; 7 nucleotides agree with TRBD2. The trim removed 2 bases at V and 2 bases at J, leaving 6 bases unmatched. The CDR3 has 16 amino acids. Germline assignment: CDR1 SGHTA and CDR2 FQGTGA.

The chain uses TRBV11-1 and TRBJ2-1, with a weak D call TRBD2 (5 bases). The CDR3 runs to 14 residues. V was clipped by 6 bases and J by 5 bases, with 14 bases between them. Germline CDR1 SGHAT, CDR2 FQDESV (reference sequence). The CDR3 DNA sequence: TGTGCCAGCAGGCCCGACTACGTGGACAATGAGCAGTTCTTC. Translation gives CASRPDYVDNEQFF.

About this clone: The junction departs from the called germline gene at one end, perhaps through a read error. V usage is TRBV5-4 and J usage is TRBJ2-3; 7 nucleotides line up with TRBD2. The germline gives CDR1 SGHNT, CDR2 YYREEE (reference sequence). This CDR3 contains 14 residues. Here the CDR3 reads CATSFAGEIDTQYF. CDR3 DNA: TGTGCCACCAGCTTCGCGGGAGAAATAGATACGCAGTATTTT. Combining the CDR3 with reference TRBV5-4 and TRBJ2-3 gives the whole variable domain ETGVTQSPTHLIKTRGQQVTLRCSSQSGHNTVSWYQQALGQGPQFIFQYYREEENGRGNFPPRFSGLQFPNYSSELNVNALELDDSALYLCATSFAGEIDTQYFGPGTRLTVL.

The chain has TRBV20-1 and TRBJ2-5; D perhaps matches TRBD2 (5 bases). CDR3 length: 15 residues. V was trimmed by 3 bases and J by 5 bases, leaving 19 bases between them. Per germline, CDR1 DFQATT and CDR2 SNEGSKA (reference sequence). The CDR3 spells CSASNGFASRETQYF. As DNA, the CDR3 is TGCAGTGCTAGTAATGGCTTCGCTAGCAGGGAGACCCAGTACTTC.

The CDR3 DNA is TGTGCCAGCACCGAGGACAGGGTGACATACGAGCAGTACTTC. This codes for CASTEDRVTYEQYF. The rearrangement uses TRBV6-5 and TRBJ2-7; TRBD1 aligns across 8 bases. Germline V gene sequence: CDR1 MNHEY, CDR2 SVGAGI. V shed 7 bases, J shed 4 bases, and the junction held 9 bases outside the gene matches. The CDR3 covers 14 residues.

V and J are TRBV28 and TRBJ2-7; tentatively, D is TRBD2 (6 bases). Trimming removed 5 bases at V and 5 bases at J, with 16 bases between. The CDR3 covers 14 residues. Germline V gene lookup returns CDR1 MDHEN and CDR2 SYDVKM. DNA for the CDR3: TGTGCCAGCAGTCCAAATGGAGGGGCCCACGAGCAGTACTTC. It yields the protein CASSPNGGAHEQYF.

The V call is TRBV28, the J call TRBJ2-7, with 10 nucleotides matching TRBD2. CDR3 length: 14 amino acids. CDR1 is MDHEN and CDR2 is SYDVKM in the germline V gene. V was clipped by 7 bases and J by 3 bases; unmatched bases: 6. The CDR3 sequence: CASNESGRGYEQYF. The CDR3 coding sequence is TGTGCCAGCAATGAGAGCGGGAGGGGCTACGAGCAGTACTTC.

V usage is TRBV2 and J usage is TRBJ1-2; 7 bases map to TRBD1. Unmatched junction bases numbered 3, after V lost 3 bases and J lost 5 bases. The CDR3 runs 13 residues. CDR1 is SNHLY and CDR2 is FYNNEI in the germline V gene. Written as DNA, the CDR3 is TGTGCCAGCAGTGAGGCAGGGGGGTATGGCTACACCTTC. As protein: CASSEAGGYGYTF.

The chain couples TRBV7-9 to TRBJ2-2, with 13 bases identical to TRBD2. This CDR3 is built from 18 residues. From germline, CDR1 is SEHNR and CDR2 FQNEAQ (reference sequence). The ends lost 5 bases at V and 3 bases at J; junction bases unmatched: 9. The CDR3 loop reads CASSARTSGRSYTGELFF. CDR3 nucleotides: TGTGCCAGCAGCGCGAGGACTAGCGGGAGATCGTACACCGGGGAGCTGTTTTTT.

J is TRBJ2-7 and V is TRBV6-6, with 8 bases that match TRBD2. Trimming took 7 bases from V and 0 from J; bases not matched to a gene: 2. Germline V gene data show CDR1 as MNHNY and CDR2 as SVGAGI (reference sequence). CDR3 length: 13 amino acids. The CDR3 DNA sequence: TGTGCCAGCACCGGGACTAGCTCCTACGAGCAGTACTTC. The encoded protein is CASTGTSSYEQYF.

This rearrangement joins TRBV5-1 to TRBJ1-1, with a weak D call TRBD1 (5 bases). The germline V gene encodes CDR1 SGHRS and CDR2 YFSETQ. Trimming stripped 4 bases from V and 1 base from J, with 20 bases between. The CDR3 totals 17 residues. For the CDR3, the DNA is TGCGCCAGCAGCCCAGGGATGGCATCTTACGGGAACACTGAAGCTTTCTTT. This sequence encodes CASSPGMASYGNTEAFF.

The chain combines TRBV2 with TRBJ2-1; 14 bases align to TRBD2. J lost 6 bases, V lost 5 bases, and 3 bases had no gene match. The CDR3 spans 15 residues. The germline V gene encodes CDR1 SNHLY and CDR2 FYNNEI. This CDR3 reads CASSTGLAGGNEQFF. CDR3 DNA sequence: TGTGCCAGCAGTACCGGACTAGCGGGAGGCAATGAGCAGTTCTTC. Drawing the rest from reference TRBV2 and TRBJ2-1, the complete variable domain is EPEVTQTPSHQVTQMGQEVILRCVPISNHLYFYWYRQILGQKVEFLVSFYNNEISEKSEIFDDQFSVERPDGSNFTLKIRSTKLEDSAMYFCASSTGLAGGNEQFFGPGTRLTVL.

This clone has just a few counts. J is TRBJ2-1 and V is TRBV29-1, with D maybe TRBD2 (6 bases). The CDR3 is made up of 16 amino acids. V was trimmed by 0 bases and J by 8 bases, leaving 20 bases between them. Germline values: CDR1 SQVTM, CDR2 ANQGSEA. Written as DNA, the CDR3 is TGCAGCGTTGAAGATTGGGGCCTTTCGGGAGTCGATGAGCAGTTCTTC. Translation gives CSVEDWGLSGVDEQFF.

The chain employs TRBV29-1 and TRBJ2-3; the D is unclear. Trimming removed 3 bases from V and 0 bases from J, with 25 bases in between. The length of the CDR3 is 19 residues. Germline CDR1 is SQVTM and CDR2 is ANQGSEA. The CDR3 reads CSVDSGPSFSSSSTDTQYF. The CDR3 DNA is TGCAGCGTTGATTCAGGTCCGAGTTTTTCTTCCTCTAGCACAGATACGCAGTATTTT.

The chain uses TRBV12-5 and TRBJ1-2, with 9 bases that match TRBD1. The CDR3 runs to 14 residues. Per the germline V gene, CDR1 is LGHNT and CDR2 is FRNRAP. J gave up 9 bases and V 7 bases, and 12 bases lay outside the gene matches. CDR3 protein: CASAPPQGASSYTF. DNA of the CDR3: TGTGCTAGTGCTCCACCACAGGGGGCATCGAGCTACACCTTC. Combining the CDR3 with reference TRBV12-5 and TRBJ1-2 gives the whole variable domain DARVTQTPRHKVTEMGQEVTMRCQPILGHNTVFWYRQTMMQGLELLAYFRNRAPLDDSGMPKDRFSAEMPDATLATLKIQPSEPRDSAVYFCASAPPQGASSYTFGSGTRLTVV.

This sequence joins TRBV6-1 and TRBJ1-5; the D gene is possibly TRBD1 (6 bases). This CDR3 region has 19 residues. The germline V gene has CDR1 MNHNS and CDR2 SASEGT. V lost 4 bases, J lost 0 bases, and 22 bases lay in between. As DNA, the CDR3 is TGTGCCAGCAGTGTATACGAACACAGGGCTAAATATAGCAATCAGCCCCAGCATTTT. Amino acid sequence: CASSVYEHRAKYSNQPQHF.

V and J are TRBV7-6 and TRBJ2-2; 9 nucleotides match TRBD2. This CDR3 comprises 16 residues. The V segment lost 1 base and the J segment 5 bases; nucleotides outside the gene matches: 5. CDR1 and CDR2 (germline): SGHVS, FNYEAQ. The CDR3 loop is CASSLDSGSWTGELFF. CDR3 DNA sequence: TGTGCCAGCAGCTTAGATAGCGGGAGTTGGACCGGGGAGCTGTTTTTT.

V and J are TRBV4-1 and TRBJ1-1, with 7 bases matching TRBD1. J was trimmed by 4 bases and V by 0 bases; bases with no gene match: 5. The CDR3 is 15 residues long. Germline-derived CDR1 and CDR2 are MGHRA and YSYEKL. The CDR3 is CASSQDQGGITEAFF. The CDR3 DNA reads TGCGCCAGCAGCCAAGATCAGGGGGGCATCACTGAAGCTTTCTTT.

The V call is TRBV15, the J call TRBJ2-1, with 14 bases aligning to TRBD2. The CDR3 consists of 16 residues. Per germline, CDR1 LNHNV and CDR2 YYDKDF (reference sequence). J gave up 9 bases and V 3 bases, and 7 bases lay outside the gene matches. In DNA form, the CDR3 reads TGTGCCACCAGCAGGCCCGGGACTAGCGGGAGAGGTGAGCAGTTCTTC. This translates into CATSRPGTSGRGEQFF.

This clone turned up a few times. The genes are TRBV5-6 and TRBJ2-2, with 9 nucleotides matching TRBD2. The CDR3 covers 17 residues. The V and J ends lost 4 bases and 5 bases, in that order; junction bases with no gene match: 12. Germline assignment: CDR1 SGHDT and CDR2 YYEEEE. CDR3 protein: CASSLGSGSYGTGELFF. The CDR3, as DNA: TGTGCCAGCAGCCTTGGTAGCGGGAGTTACGGAACCGGGGAGCTGTTTTTT.

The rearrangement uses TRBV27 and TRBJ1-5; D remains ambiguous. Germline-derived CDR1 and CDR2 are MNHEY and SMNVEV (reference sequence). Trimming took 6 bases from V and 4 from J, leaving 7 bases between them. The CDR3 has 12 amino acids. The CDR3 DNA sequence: TGTGCCAGCAGCAGGCCTAATCAGCCCCAGCATTTT. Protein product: CASSRPNQPQHF.

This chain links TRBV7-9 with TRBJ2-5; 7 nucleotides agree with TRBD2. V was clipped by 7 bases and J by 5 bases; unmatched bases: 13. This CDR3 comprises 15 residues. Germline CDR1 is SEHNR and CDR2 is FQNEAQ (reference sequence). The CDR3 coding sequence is TGTGCCAGCACCGGTAAACCGGGACTAAAGGAGACCCAGTACTTC. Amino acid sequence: CASTGKPGLKETQYF.

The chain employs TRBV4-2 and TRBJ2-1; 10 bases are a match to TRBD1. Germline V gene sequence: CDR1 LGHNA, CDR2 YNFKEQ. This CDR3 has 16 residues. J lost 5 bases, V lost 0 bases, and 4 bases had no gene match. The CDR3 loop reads CASSQDRDRGNNEQFF. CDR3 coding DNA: TGTGCCAGCAGCCAAGATCGGGACAGGGGTAACAATGAGCAGTTCTTC.

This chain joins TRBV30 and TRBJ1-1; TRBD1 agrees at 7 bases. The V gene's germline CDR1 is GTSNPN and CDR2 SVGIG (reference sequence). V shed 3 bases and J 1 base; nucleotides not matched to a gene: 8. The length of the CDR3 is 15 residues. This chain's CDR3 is CAWRTGSAPNTEAFF. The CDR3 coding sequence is TGTGCCTGGAGGACAGGGAGCGCCCCGAACACTGAAGCTTTCTTT.

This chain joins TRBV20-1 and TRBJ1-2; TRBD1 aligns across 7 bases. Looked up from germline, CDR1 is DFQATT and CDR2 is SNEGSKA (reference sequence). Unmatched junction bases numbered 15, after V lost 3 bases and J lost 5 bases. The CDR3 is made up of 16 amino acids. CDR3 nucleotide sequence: TGCAGTGCTAGTTCTTTTCTGACCAGGGACAGATATGGCTACACCTTC. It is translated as CSASSFLTRDRYGYTF.